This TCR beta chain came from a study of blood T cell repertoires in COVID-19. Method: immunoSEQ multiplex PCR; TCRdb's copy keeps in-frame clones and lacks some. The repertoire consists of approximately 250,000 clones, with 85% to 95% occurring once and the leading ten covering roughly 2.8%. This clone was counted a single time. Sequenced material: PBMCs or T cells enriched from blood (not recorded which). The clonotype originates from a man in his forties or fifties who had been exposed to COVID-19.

In DNA form, the CDR3 reads TGCAGCGTTGAAGGTACGTTTAGCGGGAAACAAAGCTCCTACAATGAGCAGTTCTTC. Protein sequence: CSVEGTFSGKQSSYNEQFF. The rearrangement uses TRBV29-1 and TRBJ2-1; 8 bases align to TRBD2. Germline CDR1 and CDR2: SQVTM and ANQGSEA. This CDR3 has 19 residues. Trimming removed 1 base from V and 0 bases from J; junction bases left unmatched: 14.